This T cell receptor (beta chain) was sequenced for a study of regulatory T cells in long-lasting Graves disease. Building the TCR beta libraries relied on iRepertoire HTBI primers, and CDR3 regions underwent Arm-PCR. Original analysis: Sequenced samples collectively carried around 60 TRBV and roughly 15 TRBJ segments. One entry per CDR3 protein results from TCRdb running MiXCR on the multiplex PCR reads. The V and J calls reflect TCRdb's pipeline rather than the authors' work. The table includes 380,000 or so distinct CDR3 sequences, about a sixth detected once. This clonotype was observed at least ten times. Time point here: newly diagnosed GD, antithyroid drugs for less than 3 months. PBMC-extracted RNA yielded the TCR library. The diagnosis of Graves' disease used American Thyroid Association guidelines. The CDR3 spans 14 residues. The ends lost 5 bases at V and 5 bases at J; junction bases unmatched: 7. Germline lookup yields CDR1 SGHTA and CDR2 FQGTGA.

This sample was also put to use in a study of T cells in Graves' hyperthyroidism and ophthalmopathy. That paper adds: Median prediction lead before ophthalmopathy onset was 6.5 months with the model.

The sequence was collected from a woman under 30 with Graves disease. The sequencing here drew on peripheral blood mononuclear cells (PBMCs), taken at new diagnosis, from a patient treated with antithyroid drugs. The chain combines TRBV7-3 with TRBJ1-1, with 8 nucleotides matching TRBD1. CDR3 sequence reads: CASSPDRGRTEAFF. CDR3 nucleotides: TGTGCCAGCAGCCCTGACAGGGGAAGGACTGAAGCTTTCTTT.